Here is one T cell receptor beta chain with its context. Primers for the PCR totalled 60 Vbeta and 13 Jbeta. Here immunoSEQ multiplex PCR was the method, and the copy in TCRdb shows in-frame clones only, minus some. This table has some 130,000 clones, roughly 70% appearing once. This sample was included in a study of cytomegalovirus exposure and HLA in healthy donors. The sample taken for sequencing was PBMCs. The sequence was obtained from a man aged 35 to 55 in good health and CMV-seronegative.

The CDR3 nucleotides read TGTGCCAGCAGCAGGGGGGGGGCCCCTTATGGCTACACCTTC. This sequence encodes CASSRGGAPYGYTF. The V call is TRBV7-2, the J call TRBJ1-2, with D perhaps matching TRBD1 (6 bases). Trimming cost V 5 bases and J 5 bases, with 15 bases left between them. CDR3 length equals 14 residues. Germline values: CDR1 SGHTA, CDR2 FQGNSA.